What follows are 29 T cell receptor beta chains derived from one specimen sequenced in a study of OX40 agonist ivuxolimab in advanced cancers. Sequenced by immunoSEQ multiplex PCR; TCRdb stores in-frame clones only, minus some. The table records about 52,000 clones, 80% to 90% of them present only once. The sequencing here drew on CD4+ or CD8+ T cells sorted from blood, taken in a trial of the OX40 agonist ivuxolimab. The receptors originated from an adult with an advanced solid tumor such as melanoma, head and neck, liver or kidney cancer.

The genes are TRBV5-8 and TRBJ1-1; 9 nucleotides line up with TRBD1. This CDR3 region has 14 residues. The V gene end was trimmed by 6 bases and the J gene end by 4 bases; junction bases not matched to a gene: 7. Germline V CDR1 and CDR2: SGHTS, YDEGEE. The CDR3 protein is CASTWTGEVTEAFF. CDR3 coding DNA: TGTGCCAGCACCTGGACAGGGGAGGTCACTGAAGCTTTCTTT.

The chain links TRBV5-6 to TRBJ1-2; unclear D gene. V was pared by 4 bases and J by 3 bases, with 16 bases between. CDR1 is SGHDT, CDR2 YYEEEE, per germline. The CDR3 sequence is 15 residues long. The CDR3 loop is CASSLEFRADYGYTF. The CDR3 nucleotides are TGTGCCAGCAGCCTTGAATTTCGGGCGGACTATGGCTACACCTTC.

This chain uses TRBV5-8 with TRBJ1-2; no firm D call. The germline V and J ends were trimmed by 4 bases and 4 bases, with 11 bases remaining between them. This CDR3 region has 13 residues. Germline V gives CDR1 SGHTS, CDR2 YDEGEE. Here the CDR3 DNA reads TGTGCCAGCAGCCTTAGGTGGTCCTATGGCTACACCTTC. Its protein is CASSLRWSYGYTF.

The chain recombines TRBV6-5 with TRBJ2-3; D uncertain. The CDR3 is 13 amino acids. Germline values: CDR1 MNHEY, CDR2 SVGAGI. Trimming cost V 4 bases and J 5 bases, with 10 bases left between them. CDR3 nucleotide sequence: TGTGCCAGCAGTTTCCGATGGGGAGATACGCAGTATTTT. It yields the protein CASSFRWGDTQYF.

The rearrangement links TRBV18 to TRBJ1-1; D is unresolved. Trimming removed 3 bases at V and 2 bases at J, with 13 bases between. This CDR3 comprises 15 residues. In germline, CDR1 is KGHSH, CDR2 LQKENI. The CDR3 sequence is CASSPPPETNTEAFF. The DNA of the CDR3 is TGTGCCAGCTCACCCCCCCCGGAAACCAACACTGAAGCTTTCTTT.

The J gene is TRBJ2-1, the V gene TRBV29-1; the match to TRBD2 covers 14 bases. Losses at the gene ends were 3 bases for V and 8 bases for J; bases not matched to a gene: 6. The CDR3 is 15 amino acids. The germline gives CDR1 SQVTM, CDR2 ANQGSEA. CDR3: CSVEGTSGGGDEQFF. The DNA for the CDR3 is TGCAGCGTTGAGGGGACTAGCGGGGGAGGGGATGAGCAGTTCTTC.

The rearrangement links TRBV5-1 to TRBJ1-1; D might be TRBD1 (6 bases). CDR3 length: 15 amino acids. CDR1 is SGHRS and CDR2 is YFSETQ in the germline V gene. V shed 0 bases and J shed 1 base, with 10 bases lying between them. The CDR3 is CASSLGAGENTEAFF. The CDR3 region has the DNA TGCGCCAGCAGCTTGGGCGCAGGGGAGAACACTGAAGCTTTCTTT.

This clone is a singleton in its sample. The rearrangement uses TRBV27 and TRBJ1-2, with a possible D match to TRBD1 (5 bases). V was trimmed by 0 bases and J by 4 bases, leaving 6 bases between them. The CDR3 covers 13 residues. CDR1 and CDR2 (germline): MNHEY, SMNVEV (reference sequence). The CDR3 reads CASSLSGVYGYTF. DNA for the CDR3: TGTGCCAGCAGTTTATCGGGGGTCTATGGCTACACCTTC.

This chain connects TRBV5-6 to TRBJ1-1; 10 positions match TRBD1. Trimming took 2 bases from V and 3 from J; bases not matched to a gene: 7. The germline gives CDR1 SGHDT, CDR2 YYEEEE. This CDR3 has 16 residues. The chain's CDR3 is CASSFWGDRGHTEAFF. CDR3 in DNA: TGTGCCAGCAGCTTTTGGGGGGACAGGGGACACACTGAAGCTTTCTTT.

V and J are TRBV29-1 and TRBJ2-7; 8 nucleotides agree with TRBD1. Germline V CDR1 and CDR2: SQVTM, ANQGSEA. The CDR3 sequence is 15 residues long. Trimming took 3 bases from V and 4 from J; bases not matched to a gene: 11. The CDR3 DNA reads TGCAGCGTTGAGGGCCCCTCGGGACAGGTTTACGAGCAGTACTTC. Translating gives CSVEGPSGQVYEQYF.

The chain is built from TRBV23-1 and TRBJ1-6; possibly TRBD1 for D (6 bases). TRBV23-1 is reported as an ORF; its role is uncertain. This CDR3 is built from 16 residues. Trimming took off 8 bases at V and 4 bases at J, with 18 bases between the two ends. The DNA of the CDR3 is TGCGCCAGCGGTTTGGTTCCAGGGGATTATAATTCACCCCTCCACTTT. Translated, it gives CASGLVPGDYNSPLHF.

The chain combines TRBV28 with TRBJ1-2; D is undetermined. V was shortened by 2 bases and J by 4 bases, with 11 bases between the two germline ends. The CDR3 extends over 14 amino acids. The germline V gene has CDR1 MDHEN and CDR2 SYDVKM. As DNA, the CDR3 is TGTGCCAGCAGTTTAATGTCAGGCACCTATGGCTACACCTTC. It yields the protein CASSLMSGTYGYTF.

The chain is built from TRBV7-7 and TRBJ2-3, with 8 bases lining up with TRBD2. CDR1 is SSHAT, CDR2 FNYEAQ, per germline (reference sequence). The CDR3 extends over 14 amino acids. With 5 bases clipped from V and 2 bases from J, the junction kept 3 bases outside the gene matches. Here the CDR3 DNA reads TGTGCCAGCAGCCGCGGGGGGACCACAGATACGCAGTATTTT. This translates into CASSRGGTTDTQYF.

The chain recombines TRBV7-2 with TRBJ1-5; 7 bases are a match to TRBD1. This CDR3 is 14 amino acids long. After removal of 5 bases from V and 10 bases from J, the junction contained 11 bases not matched to a gene. Germline assignment: CDR1 SGHTA and CDR2 FQGNSA. The CDR3 DNA reads TGTGCCAGCAGCCTAACAGGGGCCAGAGATCCCCAGCATTTT. Translated: CASSLTGARDPQHF. Variable domain in full (rest from reference TRBV7-2 and TRBJ1-5): GAGVSQSPSNKVTEKGKDVELRCDPISGHTALYWYRQSLGQGLEFLIYFQGNSAPDKSGLPSDRFSAERTGGSVSTLTIQRTQQEDSAVYLCASSLTGARDPQHFGDGTRLSIL.

This clone was observed a handful of times. The chain is built from TRBV2 and TRBJ1-1, with D possibly TRBD1 on 5 matching bases. Germline lookup yields CDR1 SNHLY and CDR2 FYNNEI. Trimming took 5 bases from V and 6 from J, leaving 7 bases between them. The CDR3 runs to 11 residues. CDR3 DNA sequence: TGTGCCAGCAGTTCAGGGCCTGAAGCTTTCTTT. Amino acid sequence: CASSSGPEAFF.

The J gene is TRBJ2-7, the V gene TRBV10-3; the D gene is possibly TRBD1 (6 bases). The CDR3 is 15 residues long. The V and J ends lost 6 bases and 0 bases respectively, with 15 bases between them. Germline assignment: CDR1 ENHRY and CDR2 SYGVKD. The DNA for the CDR3 is TGTGCCATCAGCCCCGGGACACTGAGCTCCTACGAGCAGTACTTC. Its protein product is CAISPGTLSSYEQYF.

The gene calls are TRBV19 and TRBJ2-2; maybe TRBD1 (6 bases). The CDR3 has 17 amino acids. Germline V CDR1 and CDR2: LNHDA, SQIVND (reference sequence). V was trimmed by 3 bases and J by 2 bases, leaving 16 bases between them. CDR3 DNA: TGTGCCAGTAGTATGACCCAGGGACATGACAACACCGGGGAGCTGTTTTTT. This gives the protein CASSMTQGHDNTGELFF.

The chain carries TRBV5-4 and TRBJ1-2, with 10 nucleotides matching TRBD1. The CDR3 covers 15 residues. Germline values: CDR1 SGHNT, CDR2 YYREEE (reference sequence). The V gene end was trimmed by 0 bases and the J gene end by 4 bases; junction bases not matched to a gene: 3. CDR3 nucleotide sequence: TGTGCCAGCAGCTTGGTCGGGACAGGGGCCTATGGCTACACCTTC. Its translation is CASSLVGTGAYGYTF.

This sequence joins TRBV6-4 and TRBJ1-2, with a tentative D call TRBD1 (6 bases). The CDR3 loop spans 13 amino acids. Germline lookup yields CDR1 MRHNA and CDR2 SNTAGT. Trimming removed 0 bases at V and 8 bases at J, with 10 bases between. The CDR3 sequence is CASSDSGGQGYTF. DNA for the CDR3: TGTGCCAGCAGTGACTCTGGGGGCCAGGGCTACACCTTC.

The rearrangement joins TRBV23-1 to TRBJ2-7, with D tentatively TRBD1 or TRBD2 (6 bases each). TRBV23-1 is given ORF status, its function remaining uncertain. Trimming took 8 bases from V and 2 from J, leaving 19 bases between them. The CDR3 has 15 residues. CDR3 nucleotides: TGCGCCAGCCGAACGTGGGGGGCCGTCGCCTACGAGCAGTACTTC. As protein: CASRTWGAVAYEQYF.

The chain joins TRBV5-1 to TRBJ1-3; no definite D call. The V and J ends lost 0 bases and 0 bases respectively, with 16 bases between them. Germline CDR1 and CDR2: SGHRS and YFSETQ. This CDR3 is built from 18 residues. The CDR3 region has the DNA TGCGCCAGCAGCTTGGTCGTGCAGACAACCAACTCTGGAAACACCATATATTTT. It codes for CASSLVVQTTNSGNTIYF.

V gene TRBV30 combines with J gene TRBJ2-1; 10 nucleotides line up with TRBD2. The V gene's germline CDR1 is GTSNPN and CDR2 SVGIG (reference sequence). This CDR3 region has 14 residues. V gave up 5 bases and J gave up 4 bases; unmatched junction bases: 5. The CDR3: CAWSASGGYNEQFF. The CDR3 region has the DNA TGTGCCTGGTCCGCTAGCGGGGGTTACAATGAGCAGTTCTTC.

This chain links TRBV6-5 with TRBJ2-3; D possibly uses TRBD1 or TRBD2 (5 bases each). V was cut by 7 bases and J by 0 bases, with 8 bases left in between. Germline CDR1 reads MNHEY; CDR2 reads SVGAGI. The CDR3 sequence is 13 residues long. CDR3 region: CASKRDSTDTQYF. The DNA for the CDR3 is TGTGCCAGCAAACGGGACAGCACAGATACGCAGTATTTT.

The rearrangement joins TRBV2 to TRBJ1-5, with 8 bases lining up with TRBD1. Germline CDR1 SNHLY, CDR2 FYNNEI. J was trimmed by 0 bases and V by 9 bases; bases with no gene match: 7. The CDR3 loop spans 15 amino acids. CDR3 nucleotides: TGTGCCAGAGGACAGGGACCTTATAGCAATCAGCCCCAGCATTTT. It yields the protein CARGQGPYSNQPQHF.

The chain carries TRBV9 and TRBJ2-3, with 11 bases fitting TRBD2. V gave up 3 bases and J gave up 5 bases; unmatched junction bases: 8. The CDR3 sequence is 16 residues long. CDR1 is SGDLS and CDR2 is YYNGEE in the germline V gene. The CDR3 spells CASSATGLAGGDTQYF. CDR3 in DNA: TGTGCCAGCAGCGCCACCGGCCTAGCGGGGGGAGATACGCAGTATTTT.

The chain uses TRBV6-5 and TRBJ1-3; D is unclear. Per the germline V gene, CDR1 is MNHEY and CDR2 is SVGAGI. The V and J ends lost 10 bases and 8 bases respectively, with 9 bases between them. The length of the CDR3 is 10 residues. CDR3 amino acids: CATGRDTIYF. For the CDR3, the DNA is TGTGCCACCGGGCGCGACACCATATATTTT.

This chain connects TRBV11-2 to TRBJ1-2; TRBD1 is a possible D gene (6 bases). CDR3 size: 16 residues. Between the trimmed V and J ends, which lost 5 bases and 1 base, there was a span of 17 bases. In germline, CDR1 is SGHAT, CDR2 FQNNGV. The CDR3 DNA is TGTGCCAGCAGCCCAGAAGGACAGTATTTTAACTATGGCTACACCTTC. Residues: CASSPEGQYFNYGYTF.

The genes are TRBV28 and TRBJ1-2, with 11 bases that match TRBD1. Germline lookup yields CDR1 MDHEN and CDR2 SYDVKM. CDR3 length: 17 amino acids. Trimming took 6 bases from V and 4 from J; bases not matched to a gene: 13. The CDR3 loop is CASSSGQGAQGPYGYTF. Written as DNA, the CDR3 is TGTGCCAGCAGCTCTGGACAGGGGGCCCAAGGCCCCTATGGCTACACCTTC.

The chain joins TRBV4-1 to TRBJ1-2; no firm D call. Germline CDR1 reads MGHRA; CDR2 reads YSYEKL. The ends were cut back, 0 bases at V and 5 bases at J, with 16 bases in the middle. There are 16 residues in the CDR3. This CDR3 is CASSQDLRSLGYGYTF. CDR3 sequence (DNA): TGCGCCAGCAGCCAAGATTTGAGATCCTTGGGGTATGGCTACACCTTC.